This is a list of T cell receptor beta chains from one sample in a study of glioma-infiltrating T cells after dendritic cell vaccination. Only in-frame clones appear in the TCRdb table, and some are missing; sequencing was by immunoSEQ multiplex PCR. The sample consists of roughly 100,000 clones, roughly 81% of them appearing once. The starting material was blood, obtained before dendritic cell vaccination. These receptors were taken from a human donor with glioblastoma. Both conserved end residues are part of each CDR3. The order of the fields is V gene, D gene, J gene, clone size, CDR3 protein, CDR3 DNA. A D gene is named only where the DNA matches it firmly. Some rows have no size entry. The others give once, few or many, or a class for an expanded clone.

v_gene: TRBV5-1; d_gene: .; j_gene: TRBJ1-1; abundance: .; CDR3aa: CASSGLAGRNTEAFF; CDR3nt: TGCGCCAGCAGCGGGCTAGCGGGTAGGAACACTGAAGCTTTCTTT
v_gene: TRBV30; d_gene: TRBD1; j_gene: TRBJ2-3; abundance: .; CDR3aa: CAWSTGQGQSDTQYF; CDR3nt: TGTGCCTGGAGTACGGGACAGGGGCAGTCAGATACGCAGTATTTT
v_gene: TRBV5-1; d_gene: TRBD1; j_gene: TRBJ2-3; abundance: .; CDR3aa: CASSLTDRDRDTQYF; CDR3nt: TGCGCCAGCAGCCTGACGGACAGGGATCGCGATACGCAGTATTTT
v_gene: TRBV6-5; d_gene: .; j_gene: TRBJ1-1; abundance: .; CDR3aa: CASSYSRGNTEAFF; CDR3nt: TGTGCCAGCAGTTACTCACGCGGGAACACTGAAGCTTTCTTT
v_gene: TRBV5-6; d_gene: .; j_gene: TRBJ2-3; abundance: .; CDR3aa: CASSLAIEFRGTDTQYF; CDR3nt: TGTGCCAGCAGCTTGGCCATCGAGTTTCGGGGCACAGATACGCAGTATTTT
v_gene: TRBV7-6; d_gene: TRBD2; j_gene: TRBJ2-3; abundance: .; CDR3aa: CASSRGGQGTDTQYF; CDR3nt: TGTGCCAGCAGCCGGGGGGGCCAAGGCACAGATACGCAGTATTTT
v_gene: TRBV5-4; d_gene: .; j_gene: TRBJ2-2; abundance: .; CDR3aa: CASSWGQRGNTGELFF; CDR3nt: TGTGCCAGCAGCTGGGGGCAGCGGGGGAACACCGGGGAGCTGTTTTTT
v_gene: TRBV7-2; d_gene: TRBD2; j_gene: TRBJ2-1; abundance: .; CDR3aa: CASSSLAGVHNEQFF; CDR3nt: TGTGCCAGCAGCTCACTAGCGGGGGTCCACAATGAGCAGTTCTTC
v_gene: TRBV7-2; d_gene: TRBD2; j_gene: TRBJ2-3; abundance: .; CDR3aa: CASSLVSGGGTDTQYF; CDR3nt: TGTGCCAGCAGCTTAGTCAGCGGGGGGGGAACAGATACGCAGTATTTT
v_gene: TRBV6-1; d_gene: TRBD2; j_gene: TRBJ2-1; abundance: .; CDR3aa: CASSASGYNEQFF; CDR3nt: TGTGCCAGCAGTGCTAGCGGGTACAATGAGCAGTTCTTC
v_gene: TRBV5-6; d_gene: TRBD2; j_gene: TRBJ2-7; abundance: .; CDR3aa: CASSLWRGSYEQYF; CDR3nt: TGTGCCAGCAGCTTGTGGCGGGGGTCCTACGAGCAGTACTTC
v_gene: TRBV6-6; d_gene: .; j_gene: TRBJ1-2; abundance: .; CDR3aa: CASIGGNYGYTF; CDR3nt: TGTGCCAGCATCGGGGGTAACTATGGCTACACCTTC
v_gene: TRBV29-1; d_gene: .; j_gene: TRBJ2-7; abundance: .; CDR3aa: CSVEGQAAYEQYF; CDR3nt: TGCAGCGTTGAAGGACAGGCGGCCTACGAGCAGTACTTC
v_gene: TRBV19; d_gene: .; j_gene: TRBJ1-6; abundance: few; CDR3aa: CASSIYFDSPLHF; CDR3nt: TGTGCCAGTAGTATCTACTTCGATTCGCCCCTCCACTTT
v_gene: TRBV11-2; d_gene: .; j_gene: TRBJ2-4; abundance: .; CDR3aa: CASSSRGRAKNIQYF; CDR3nt: TGTGCCAGCAGCTCCCGAGGTAGAGCCAAAAACATTCAGTACTTC
v_gene: TRBV19; d_gene: .; j_gene: TRBJ1-5; abundance: .; CDR3aa: CATTRGGAQPQHF; CDR3nt: TGTGCCACCACAAGGGGAGGGGCTCAGCCCCAGCATTTT
v_gene: TRBV10-3; d_gene: .; j_gene: TRBJ2-7; abundance: .; CDR3aa: CAISDPRVTRGEQYF; CDR3nt: TGTGCCATCAGTGACCCGAGGGTGACTAGGGGCGAGCAGTACTTC
v_gene: TRBV14; d_gene: TRBD2; j_gene: TRBJ2-1; abundance: .; CDR3aa: CASSSSGGRNEQFF; CDR3nt: TGTGCCAGCAGCTCTAGCGGGGGTAGGAATGAGCAGTTCTTC
v_gene: TRBV6-6; d_gene: TRBD1; j_gene: TRBJ1-2; abundance: .; CDR3aa: CASSWTGTGSNGYTF; CDR3nt: TGTGCCAGCAGTTGGACAGGGACAGGATCTAACGGCTACACCTTC
v_gene: TRBV21-1; d_gene: .; j_gene: TRBJ1-5; abundance: .; CDR3aa: CASQKRGQASNQPQHF; CDR3nt: TGTGCCAGCCAGAAGAGAGGACAGGCTAGCAATCAGCCCCAGCATTTT
v_gene: TRBV7-2; d_gene: .; j_gene: TRBJ1-1; abundance: .; CDR3aa: CASSLWRDDTEAFF; CDR3nt: TGTGCCAGCAGCTTGTGGAGGGATGACACTGAAGCTTTCTTT
v_gene: TRBV4-1; d_gene: .; j_gene: TRBJ2-2; abundance: .; CDR3aa: CASSQQGIGTGELFF; CDR3nt: TGCGCCAGCAGCCAACAGGGCATTGGTACCGGGGAGCTGTTTTTT
v_gene: TRBV9; d_gene: TRBD2; j_gene: TRBJ2-1; abundance: .; CDR3aa: CASSASGLAGGEQFF; CDR3nt: TGTGCCAGCAGCGCTAGTGGGCTAGCGGGGGGGGAGCAGTTCTTC
v_gene: TRBV6-1; d_gene: .; j_gene: TRBJ1-1; abundance: few; CDR3aa: CASSYWETEAFF; CDR3nt: TGTGCCAGCAGTTATTGGGAGACTGAAGCTTTCTTT
v_gene: TRBV6-4; d_gene: .; j_gene: TRBJ2-1; abundance: .; CDR3aa: CASSSRGSSYNEQFF; CDR3nt: TGTGCCAGCAGTTCCCGAGGGAGCTCCTACAATGAGCAGTTCTTC
v_gene: TRBV18; d_gene: .; j_gene: TRBJ1-2; abundance: once; CDR3aa: CASSPLDRSEDNYGYTF; CDR3nt: TGTGCCAGCTCACCCCTAGACCGCAGTGAGGATAACTATGGCTACACCTTC